This record concerns one T cell receptor (beta chain) sequence. Its antigen is still unknown. Within one base of it there is no much larger clone, and no base qualities were kept. The CDR3 contains 14 residues, cysteine and phenylalanine counted. This entry keeps only the CDR3 DNA: 42 bases, framed from base 1. V is pared back by 4 bases and J by 0 bases, with 9 bases lying between the germline termini. The germline V gene provides CDR1 SGHAT and CDR2 FQNNGV. These data belong to a study of blood T cell repertoires in COVID-19 (TCRdb year 2020). Context from the whole study: Collaborator samples came from the United States, Italy and Spain and covered acute and convalescent phases of COVID-19. The material from the prospective study consisted of cDNA or gDNA derived from T cells, B-cell-depleted T cells, or PBMCs. The dataset comprised deeply sampled blood TCRbeta repertoires from subjects exposed to, actively infected with, or recovered from COVID-19. A freely available public database, intended as a resource for researchers studying the immune response to SARS-CoV-2, is where the repertoires were released. The samples were drawn from two sources: the first 160 participants of the ongoing ImmuneRACE study, and 1,254 subjects contributed by 6 global collaborators. Nearly every sample came with metadata listing a de-identified subject ID, COVID-19 status, age in years and sex. Where available, HLA class I and class II types were obtained from metadata supplied by the sample provider rather than from assay-based typing. Overall study results and their limits: The quantity of clinical and demographic metadata differed by source and by participant and was supplied without curation.

Each collaborating institution followed its own protocols to collect whole blood in K2EDTA tubes. For TCRbeta analysis, collaborators shipped samples as frozen whole blood, isolated PBMCs, or DNA extracted from either of those sample types. TCRbeta CDR3 regions were amplified from genomic DNA by means of the immunoSEQ Assay, a bias-controlled multiplex PCR. On the authors' methods: Nucleated cell counts per sample were estimated from amplification of reference gene primers within the assay. Sequence reads were collapsed and filtered to measure the absolute abundance of every unique TCRbeta CDR3 rearrangement. Productive Simpson clonality was computed per sample as the square root of Simpson's diversity index over productive rearrangements. TCRdb holds this immuneACCESS table with in-frame rearrangements only. Some clones are missing; in checked studies, unresolved V genes explain under half, and the rest has no known cause. That table is the source of V, J and clone size, and D and trimming were worked out from the DNA. The sample table holds approximately 90,000 clones, of which around 72% were seen once. About an eighth of the sample is held by the ten biggest clonotypes.

The receptor was derived from a woman at least 80 years old with acute or convalescent COVID-19. The sequence links TRBV11-2 to TRBJ2-5; a tentative D call is TRBD2 (5 bases match). The specimen was peripheral blood. The DNA sequence is as follows: TGTGCCAGCAGCTCACAGCGGTACCAAGAGACCCAGTACTTC. This sequence encodes CASSSQRYQETQYF.